This T cell receptor (beta chain) appears in the sequencing data of a study of OX40 agonist ivuxolimab in advanced cancers. Sequenced by immunoSEQ multiplex PCR; TCRdb stores in-frame clones only, minus some. The sample holds about 27,000 clones, 82% seen once. The CDR3 contains 16 residues. Germline values: CDR1 LGHNA, CDR2 YNFKEQ. Trimming removed 4 bases from V and 1 base from J, with 17 bases in between. Study conclusions and caveats: Patients with a partial response at 0.1-3.0 mg/kg had among the lowest clonal expansion. CD4+ and CD8+ blood T cells expanded clonally by week 6 at 0.1 to 3.0 mg/kg.

With regard to this clone: The antigen is not known.

The cohort excluded patients with autoimmune disease history or systemic immunosuppression. This TCR was recovered from an adult with an advanced solid tumor such as melanoma, head and neck, liver or kidney cancer. The sample in question was CD4+ or CD8+ T cells sorted from blood, obtained in a trial of the OX40 agonist ivuxolimab. The J gene is TRBJ2-7, the V gene TRBV4-2, with TRBD1 as a possible D gene (5 bases). CDR3 DNA sequence: TGTGCCAGCAGCCTTAGATACCCGCAGGGATCCTACGAGCAGTACTTC. Its translation is CASSLRYPQGSYEQYF.